This record covers a single T cell receptor (beta chain). No conserved phenylalanine or tryptophan ends this CDR3, so it is likely a read error. This record belongs to a study of radiotherapy plus CTLA-4 blockade in lung cancer. Ipilimumab-mediated CTLA-4 blockade plus focal radiation was given to patients having chemo-refractory metastatic non-small-cell lung cancer. Germline values: CDR1 SNHLY, CDR2 FYNNEI. V shed 3 bases, J shed 4 bases, and the junction held 10 bases outside the gene matches. This CDR3 region has 17 residues. Repertoires were generated with immunoSEQ multiplex PCR, while TCRdb's copy carries only in-frame clones and drops some. The sample records around 45,000 clones, roughly 67% being singletons.

Sequencing used peripheral blood, obtained from a patient treated with radiotherapy plus ipilimumab. This chain joins TRBV2 and TRBJ2-2; 8 bases agree with TRBD2. The sequence came from a human donor with non-small cell lung cancer who had a partial response to radiotherapy plus ipilimumab. The CDR3 spells CASSDVSGVEGTGELFS. The DNA for the CDR3 is TGTGCCAGCAGTGATGTTAGCGGGGTTGAGGGCACCGGGGAGCTGTTTTCT.